This T cell receptor beta chain stems from a study of shared clonotypes between healthy human individuals. Germline V gene lookup returns CDR1 SGDLS and CDR2 YYNGEE. The CDR3 contains 15 residues. V lost 0 bases, J lost 5 bases, and 6 bases stayed unmatched. Sorted-subset replicate PCRs used approximately 200 ng of genomic DNA. This amount corresponded to 33,000 or so T cell genomes. Method: immunoSEQ multiplex PCR; TCRdb's copy keeps in-frame clones and lacks some. The profile covers about 820,000 clones, with around 93% appearing a single time and about 24% taken by the ten largest. CD45RO-negative CD8 cells positively selected for CCR7 made up the naive population, which excluded terminally differentiated effector memory CD45RA+ cells.

The chain employs TRBV9 and TRBJ2-3; 7 bases match TRBD1. The receptor was derived from a man aged 25-45 years in good health. The sequenced sample consisted of naive CD8+ T cells sorted from blood. This CDR3 reads CASSVDGDSGDTQYF. DNA for the CDR3: TGTGCCAGCAGCGTAGATGGGGACAGCGGAGATACGCAGTATTTT.